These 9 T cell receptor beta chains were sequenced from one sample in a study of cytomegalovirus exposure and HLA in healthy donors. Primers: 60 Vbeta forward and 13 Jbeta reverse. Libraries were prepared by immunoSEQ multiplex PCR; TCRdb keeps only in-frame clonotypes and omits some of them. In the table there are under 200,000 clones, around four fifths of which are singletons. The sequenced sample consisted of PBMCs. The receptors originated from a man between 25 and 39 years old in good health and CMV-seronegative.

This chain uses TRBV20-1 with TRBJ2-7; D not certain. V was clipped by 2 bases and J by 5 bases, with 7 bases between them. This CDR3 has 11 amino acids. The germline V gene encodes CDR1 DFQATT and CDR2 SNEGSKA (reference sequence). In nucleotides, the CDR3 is TGCAGTGCTAGAAATAACAACGAGCAGTACTTC. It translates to CSARNNNEQYF.

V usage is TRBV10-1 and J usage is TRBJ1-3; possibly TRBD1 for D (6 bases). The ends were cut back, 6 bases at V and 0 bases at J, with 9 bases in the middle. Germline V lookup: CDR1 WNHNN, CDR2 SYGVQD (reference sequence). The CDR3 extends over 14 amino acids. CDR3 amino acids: CASRGGDSGNTIYF. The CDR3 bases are TGCGCCAGCAGAGGGGGGGACTCTGGAAACACCATATATTTT.

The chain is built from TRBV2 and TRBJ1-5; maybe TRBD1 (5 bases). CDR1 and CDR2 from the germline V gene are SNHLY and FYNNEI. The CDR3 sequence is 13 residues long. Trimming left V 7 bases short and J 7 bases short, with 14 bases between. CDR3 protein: CASKQVIGQPQHF. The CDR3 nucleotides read TGTGCCAGCAAACAGGTAATCGGGCAGCCCCAGCATTTT.

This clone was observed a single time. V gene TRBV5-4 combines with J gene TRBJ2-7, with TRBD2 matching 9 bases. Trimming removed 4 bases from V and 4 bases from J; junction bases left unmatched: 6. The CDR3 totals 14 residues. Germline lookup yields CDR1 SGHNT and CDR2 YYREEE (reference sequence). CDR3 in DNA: TGTGCCAGCAGCGTGTCAACTAGCGGGTACGAGCAGTACTTC. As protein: CASSVSTSGYEQYF.

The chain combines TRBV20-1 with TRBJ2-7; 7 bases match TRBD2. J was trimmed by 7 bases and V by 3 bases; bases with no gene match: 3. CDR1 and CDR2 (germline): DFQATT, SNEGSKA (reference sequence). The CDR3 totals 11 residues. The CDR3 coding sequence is TGCAGTGCTAGTGGACTAGAAGAGCAGTACTTC. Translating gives CSASGLEEQYF.

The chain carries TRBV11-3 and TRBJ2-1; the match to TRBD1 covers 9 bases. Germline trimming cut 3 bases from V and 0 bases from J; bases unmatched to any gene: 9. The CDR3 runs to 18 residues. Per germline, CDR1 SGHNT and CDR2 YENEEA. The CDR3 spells CASSLGTGLGSSYNEQFF. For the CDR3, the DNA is TGTGCCAGCAGCTTGGGGACAGGGTTAGGGAGCTCCTACAATGAGCAGTTCTTC.

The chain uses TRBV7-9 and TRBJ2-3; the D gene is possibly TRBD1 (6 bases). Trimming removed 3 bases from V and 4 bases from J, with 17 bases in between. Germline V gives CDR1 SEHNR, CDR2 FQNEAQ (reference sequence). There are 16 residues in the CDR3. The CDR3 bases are TGTGCCAGCAGCTTTCTAGAGACAGGATGGTCAGATACGCAGTATTTT. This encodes CASSFLETGWSDTQYF.

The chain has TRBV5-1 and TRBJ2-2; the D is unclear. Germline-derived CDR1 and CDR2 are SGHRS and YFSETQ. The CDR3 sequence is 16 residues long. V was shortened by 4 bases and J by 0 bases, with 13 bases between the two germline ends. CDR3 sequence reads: CASSLFAATNTGELFF. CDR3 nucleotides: TGCGCCAGCAGCCTTTTTGCGGCGACGAACACCGGGGAGCTGTTTTTT.

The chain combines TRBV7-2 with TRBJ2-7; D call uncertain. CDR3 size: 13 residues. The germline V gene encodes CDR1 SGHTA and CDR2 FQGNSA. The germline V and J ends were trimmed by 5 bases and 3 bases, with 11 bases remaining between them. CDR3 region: CASSHRQDYEQYF. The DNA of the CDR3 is TGTGCCAGCAGCCATCGACAAGACTACGAGCAGTACTTC.